This TCR beta chain came from a study of identical twins. A template switching step contributed a universal primer site, while unique molecular identifiers were present in the cDNA. TCRdb reprocessed the 5' RACE reads with MiXCR, giving one entry per CDR3 protein. The sample yields 350,000 to 450,000 distinct CDR3 sequences, about 18% seen once. This clonotype was seen many times. V lost 7 bases and J 5 bases, leaving 13 bases between the germline ends. This CDR3 spans 12 amino acids. Per the germline V gene, CDR1 is SGHRS and CDR2 is YFSETQ. Sequenced: naive T cells sorted from blood. The V gene is TRBV5-1, the J gene TRBJ2-7; either TRBD1 or TRBD2 may supply D (7 bases each). The sequence derives from a man between 45 and 60 years old in good health. Here the CDR3 DNA reads TGCGCCAGCGGGGCAGGGGGGGACGAGCAGTACTTC. Residues: CASGAGGDEQYF.